The entry below describes one TCR beta chain. Its target antigen remains unknown. No clone much larger than this one lies a single base away; base qualities are absent. The library was made by the immunoSEQ multiplex PCR assay. The study's processing was this. A statistical classification framework was built for diagnosing cytomegalovirus status from the catalog of TCR beta chain sequences. The table comes from immuneACCESS by way of TCRdb, which keeps in-frame sequences with V and J called. Part of the clones is missing from these tables; in studies checked, under half for an unresolved V gene and the rest for unknown reasons. That table supplies the V and J calls and clone size; D and trimming were determined from the DNA. The sample data list about 220,000 clones, and under 95% of these were observed just once. The ten largest clones take up roughly 1% of the sample. The data originate from a study of cytomegalovirus exposure and HLA in healthy donors (dated by TCRdb to 2015 to 2018). With regard to the full study: According to a later analysis, one platform produced both the 110 or so validation repertoires and the 730 or so repertoires of the first cohort. The study aimed to test whether signatures of past pathogen exposure could be identified by cataloging public T cell receptors. A separate validation cohort of 100 to 150 different subjects was used in addition to the roughly 700-subject first cohort. High-throughput TCR immunosequencing, statistical association of individual TCRs with disease status, and machine learning were combined to predict cytomegalovirus infection status. Study-level results and caveats: Cytomegalovirus status was reported to be diagnosed by the classifier with high specificity and sensitivity in both the original and validation cohorts. According to the authors, the approach could potentially be generalized to other disease states and immunological phenotypes. In a later analysis, TCRs clustered in the first cohort were found to also tend to co-occur in the roughly 130 validation repertoires, with about 93% of cluster scores above 0. Most TCR sequences were observed very rarely across donors, whereas some public TCRs were present in many individuals. The study gave a list of under 200 TCR beta chains associated with cytomegalovirus. In vitro tests confirmed that a few of the cytomegalovirus-associated TCR beta chains recognize cytomegalovirus antigens. All 120 or so repertoires were used to score co-occurrence in the validation cohort in a later analysis, because that analysis had no HLA typing for the cohort.

V loses 3 bases, J loses 3 bases, and the germline ends lie 17 bases apart. Taken from the germline V gene (reference sequence), the CDR1 and CDR2 loops are MNHEY and SMNVEV. CDR3 length: 16 amino acids, cysteine to phenylalanine. Of the read, only the CDR3 DNA is kept; its 48 bases are in frame from base 1. The donors were included in the validation cohort of 130 or so subjects, a group kept apart from the 666-subject first cohort. Sequencing input: PBMCs. The chain is encoded by TRBV27 joined to TRBJ1-1, with TRBD1 perhaps the D gene, on 6 matching bases. This TCR came from a woman between 18 and 30 years old in good health and CMV-seronegative. The CDR3: CASSLRQGGGYTEAFF. The bases are TGTGCCAGCAGTTTGCGGCAGGGAGGGGGGTACACTGAAGCTTTCTTT.